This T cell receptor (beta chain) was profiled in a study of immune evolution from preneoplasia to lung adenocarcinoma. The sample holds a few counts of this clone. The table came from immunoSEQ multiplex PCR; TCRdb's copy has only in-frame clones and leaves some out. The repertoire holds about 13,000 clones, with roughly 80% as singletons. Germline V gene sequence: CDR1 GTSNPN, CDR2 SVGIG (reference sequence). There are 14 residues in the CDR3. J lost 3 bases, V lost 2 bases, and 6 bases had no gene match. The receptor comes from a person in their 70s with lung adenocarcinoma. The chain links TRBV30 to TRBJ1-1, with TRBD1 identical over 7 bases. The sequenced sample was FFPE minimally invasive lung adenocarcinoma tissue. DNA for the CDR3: TGTGCCTGGAGTAGGTCGACAGGGTACACTGAAGCTTTCTTT. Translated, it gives CAWSRSTGYTEAFF.